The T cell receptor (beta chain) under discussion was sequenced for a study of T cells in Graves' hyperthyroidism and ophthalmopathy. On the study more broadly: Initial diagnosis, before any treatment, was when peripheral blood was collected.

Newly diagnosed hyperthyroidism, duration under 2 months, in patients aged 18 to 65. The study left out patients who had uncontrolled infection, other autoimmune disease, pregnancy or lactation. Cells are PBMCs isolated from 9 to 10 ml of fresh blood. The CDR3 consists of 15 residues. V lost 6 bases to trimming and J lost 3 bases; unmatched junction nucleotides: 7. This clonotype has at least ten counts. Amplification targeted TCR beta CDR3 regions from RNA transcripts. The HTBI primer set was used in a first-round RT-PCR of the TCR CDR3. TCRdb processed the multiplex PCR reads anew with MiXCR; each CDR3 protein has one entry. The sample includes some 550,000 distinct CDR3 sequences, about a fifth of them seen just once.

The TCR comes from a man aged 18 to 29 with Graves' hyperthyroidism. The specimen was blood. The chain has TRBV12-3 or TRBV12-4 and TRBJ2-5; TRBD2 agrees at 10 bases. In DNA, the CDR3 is TGTGCCAGCAGCAATCTAGCGGGGGAGGAAGAGACCCAGTACTTC. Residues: CASSNLAGEEETQYF.